These T cell receptor beta chains were read from a single sample in a study of shared clonotypes between healthy human individuals. TCRdb keeps only in-frame clones here, not all; method: immunoSEQ multiplex PCR. The sample shows about 2 million clones, roughly 96% of them seen only once. The material sequenced was naive CD4+ T cells sorted from blood. Receptors were obtained from a man aged 18 to 30 in good health. The CDR3 runs from the conserved cysteine through the conserved F or W. D genes are given only for firm matches. Some rows mark clone size as missing; the rest say once, few, many or name a class of expanded clone.

J gene: TRBJ1-1
clone size: .
V gene: TRBV6-5
D gene: .
CDR3 protein: CASRGRTEAFF
CDR3 DNA: TGTGCCAGCAGGGGCCGCACTGAAGCTTTCTTT

J gene: TRBJ2-7
clone size: .
V gene: TRBV6-5
D gene: TRBD1
CDR3 protein: CASSSDRGQVQYF
CDR3 DNA: TGTGCCAGCAGCTCGGACAGGGGGCAAGTGCAGTACTTC

J gene: TRBJ2-7
clone size: .
V gene: TRBV7-2
D gene: .
CDR3 protein: CASSRTTYEQYF
CDR3 DNA: TGTGCCAGCAGCCGAACCACCTACGAGCAGTACTTC

J gene: TRBJ1-1
clone size: .
V gene: TRBV7-6
D gene: TRBD1
CDR3 protein: CASSLATGGAVAFF
CDR3 DNA: TGTGCCAGCAGCTTAGCTACAGGGGGCGCCGTAGCTTTCTTT

J gene: TRBJ2-5
clone size: .
V gene: TRBV18
D gene: .
CDR3 protein: CASSPRPLYETQYF
CDR3 DNA: TGTGCCAGCTCACCCAGACCCCTCTACGAGACCCAGTACTTC

J gene: TRBJ2-5
clone size: few
V gene: TRBV2
D gene: TRBD1
CDR3 protein: CASREQGALQETQYF
CDR3 DNA: TGTGCCAGCAGAGAACAGGGGGCGCTCCAAGAGACCCAGTACTTC

J gene: TRBJ2-3
clone size: few
V gene: TRBV30
D gene: .
CDR3 protein: CAWSNTDTQYF
CDR3 DNA: TGTGCCTGGAGCAACACAGATACGCAGTATTTT

J gene: TRBJ1-1
clone size: .
V gene: TRBV18
D gene: .
CDR3 protein: CASSPGVGSEAFF
CDR3 DNA: TGTGCCAGCTCACCCGGGGTAGGGAGTGAAGCTTTCTTT

J gene: TRBJ1-5
clone size: .
V gene: TRBV7-2
D gene: .
CDR3 protein: CASSQGGNQPQHF
CDR3 DNA: TGTGCCAGCAGCCAGGGAGGCAATCAGCCCCAGCATTTT

J gene: TRBJ2-7
clone size: .
V gene: TRBV5-1
D gene: .
CDR3 protein: CASSLGQGREQYF
CDR3 DNA: TGCGCCAGCAGCTTGGGCCAGGGGCGAGAGCAGTACTTC

J gene: TRBJ2-1
clone size: .
V gene: TRBV5-1
D gene: .
CDR3 protein: CASSLGDSSYNEQFF
CDR3 DNA: TGCGCCAGCAGCTTGGGAGATTCCTCCTACAATGAGCAGTTCTTC

J gene: TRBJ2-3
clone size: .
V gene: TRBV18
D gene: TRBD1
CDR3 protein: CASSLTGGTDTQYF
CDR3 DNA: TGTGCCAGCTCACTGACAGGGGGCACAGATACGCAGTATTTT

J gene: TRBJ1-6
clone size: .
V gene: TRBV30
D gene: TRBD1
CDR3 protein: CAWSRVGTDNSPLHF
CDR3 DNA: TGTGCCTGGAGTAGGGTGGGGACAGATAATTCACCCCTCCACTTT

J gene: TRBJ1-1
clone size: .
V gene: TRBV5-4
D gene: TRBD1
CDR3 protein: CASRPGTDSTEAFF
CDR3 DNA: TGTGCCAGCAGACCCGGGACAGATAGCACTGAAGCTTTCTTT

J gene: TRBJ2-7
clone size: .
V gene: TRBV7-3
D gene: .
CDR3 protein: CASSLQGTGYEQYF
CDR3 DNA: TGTGCCAGCAGCTTACAAGGGACTGGCTACGAGCAGTACTTC

J gene: TRBJ1-4
clone size: once
V gene: TRBV5-1
D gene: .
CDR3 protein: CASSLGGDEKLFF
CDR3 DNA: TGCGCCAGCAGCTTGGGAGGGGATGAAAAACTGTTTTTT

J gene: TRBJ1-1
clone size: .
V gene: TRBV5-1
D gene: TRBD1
CDR3 protein: CASTRGTVSMNTEAFF
CDR3 DNA: TGCGCCAGCACCAGGGGGACGGTGTCCATGAACACTGAAGCTTTCTTT